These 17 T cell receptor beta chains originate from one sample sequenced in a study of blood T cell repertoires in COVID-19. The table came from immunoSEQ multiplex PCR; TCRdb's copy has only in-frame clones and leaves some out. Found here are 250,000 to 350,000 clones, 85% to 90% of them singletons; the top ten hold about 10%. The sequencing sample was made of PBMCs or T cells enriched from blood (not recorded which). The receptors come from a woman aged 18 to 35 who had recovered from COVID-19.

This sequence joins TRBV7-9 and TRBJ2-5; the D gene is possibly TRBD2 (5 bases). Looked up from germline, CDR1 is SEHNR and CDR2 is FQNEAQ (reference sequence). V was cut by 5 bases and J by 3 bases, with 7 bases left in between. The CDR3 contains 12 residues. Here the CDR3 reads CASSPGKETQYF. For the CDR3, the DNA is TGTGCCAGCAGCCCCGGGAAAGAGACCCAGTACTTC.

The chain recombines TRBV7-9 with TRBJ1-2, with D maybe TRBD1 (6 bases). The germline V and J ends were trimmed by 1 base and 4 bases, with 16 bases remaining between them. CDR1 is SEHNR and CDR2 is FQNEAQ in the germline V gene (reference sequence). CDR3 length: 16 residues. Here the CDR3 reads CASSLEGARGLYGYTF. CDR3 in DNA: TGTGCCAGCAGCTTAGAAGGTGCCAGGGGTCTCTATGGCTACACCTTC.

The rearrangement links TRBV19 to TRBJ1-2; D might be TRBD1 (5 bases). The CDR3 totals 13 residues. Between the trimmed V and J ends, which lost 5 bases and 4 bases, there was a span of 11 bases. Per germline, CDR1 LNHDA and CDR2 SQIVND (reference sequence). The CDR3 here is CASSPQDIYGYTF. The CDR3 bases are TGTGCCAGTAGTCCGCAGGACATCTATGGCTACACCTTC. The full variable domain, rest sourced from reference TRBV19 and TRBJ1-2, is DGGITQSPKYLFRKEGQNVTLSCEQNLNHDAMYWYRQDPGQGLRLIYYSQIVNDFQKGDIAEGYSVSREKKESFPLTVTSAQKNPTAFYLCASSPQDIYGYTFGSGTRLTVV.

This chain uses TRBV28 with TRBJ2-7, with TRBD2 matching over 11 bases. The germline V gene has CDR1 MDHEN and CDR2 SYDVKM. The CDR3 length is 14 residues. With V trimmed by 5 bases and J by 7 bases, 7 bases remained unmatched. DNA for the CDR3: TGTGCCAGCAGTGTGGTAGCGGGAGGGGGTGAGCAGTACTTC. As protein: CASSVVAGGGEQYF. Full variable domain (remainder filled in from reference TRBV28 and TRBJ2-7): DVKVTQSSRYLVKRTGEKVFLECVQDMDHENMFWYRQDPGLGLRLIYFSYDVKMKEKGDIPEGYSVSREKKERFSLILESASTNQTSMYLCASSVVAGGGEQYFGPGTRLTVT.

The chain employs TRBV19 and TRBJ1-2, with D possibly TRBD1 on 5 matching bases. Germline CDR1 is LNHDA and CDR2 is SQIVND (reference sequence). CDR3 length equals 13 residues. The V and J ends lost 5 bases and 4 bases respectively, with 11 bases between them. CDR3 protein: CASSPRAAYGYTF. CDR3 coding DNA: TGTGCCAGTAGTCCCAGGGCAGCCTATGGCTACACCTTC. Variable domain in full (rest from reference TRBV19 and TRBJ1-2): DGGITQSPKYLFRKEGQNVTLSCEQNLNHDAMYWYRQDPGQGLRLIYYSQIVNDFQKGDIAEGYSVSREKKESFPLTVTSAQKNPTAFYLCASSPRAAYGYTFGSGTRLTVV.

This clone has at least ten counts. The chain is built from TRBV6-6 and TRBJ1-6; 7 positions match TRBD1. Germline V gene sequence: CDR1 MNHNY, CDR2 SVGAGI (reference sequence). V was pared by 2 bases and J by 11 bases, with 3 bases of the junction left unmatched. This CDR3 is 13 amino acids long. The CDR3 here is CASSYQGVPPLHF. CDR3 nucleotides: TGTGCCAGCAGTTACCAGGGGGTTCCACCCCTCCACTTT.

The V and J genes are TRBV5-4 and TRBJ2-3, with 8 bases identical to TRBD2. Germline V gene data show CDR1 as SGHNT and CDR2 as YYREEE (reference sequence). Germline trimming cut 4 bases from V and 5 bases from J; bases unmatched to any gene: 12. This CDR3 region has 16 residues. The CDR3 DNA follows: TGTGCCAGCAGCCCGGGGGCCGGGAGGGGTAAAGATACGCAGTATTTT. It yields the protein CASSPGAGRGKDTQYF.

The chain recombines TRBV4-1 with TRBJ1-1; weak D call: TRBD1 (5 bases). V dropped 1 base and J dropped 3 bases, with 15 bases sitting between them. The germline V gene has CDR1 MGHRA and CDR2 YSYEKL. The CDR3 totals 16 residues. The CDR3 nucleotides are TGCGCCAGCAGCCAAGGGGTTATTGGCAGGGACACTGAAGCTTTCTTT. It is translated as CASSQGVIGRDTEAFF.

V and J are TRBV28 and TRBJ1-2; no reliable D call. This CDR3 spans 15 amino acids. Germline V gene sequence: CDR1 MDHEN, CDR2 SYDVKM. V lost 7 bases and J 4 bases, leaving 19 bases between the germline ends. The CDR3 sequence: CASTPPRALSYGYTF. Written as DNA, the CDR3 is TGTGCCAGCACCCCTCCGCGGGCGCTGAGCTATGGCTACACCTTC.

The CDR3 region has the DNA TGTGCCAGCAGTGACTCGGAGGTCCAAGAGACCCAGTACTTC. It specifies CASSDSEVQETQYF. The chain links TRBV6-4 to TRBJ2-5, with D possibly TRBD2 on 5 matching bases. CDR1 and CDR2 (germline): MRHNA, SNTAGT. The CDR3 is made up of 14 amino acids. Deletions cut 0 bases from V and 1 base from J, with 6 bases between.

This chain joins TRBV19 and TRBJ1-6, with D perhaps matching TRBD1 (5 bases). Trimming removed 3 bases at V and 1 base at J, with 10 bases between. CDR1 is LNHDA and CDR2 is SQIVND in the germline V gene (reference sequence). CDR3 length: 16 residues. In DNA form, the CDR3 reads TGTGCCAGTAGTATTGGGGGGAATTCCTATAATTCACCCCTCCACTTT. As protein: CASSIGGNSYNSPLHF.

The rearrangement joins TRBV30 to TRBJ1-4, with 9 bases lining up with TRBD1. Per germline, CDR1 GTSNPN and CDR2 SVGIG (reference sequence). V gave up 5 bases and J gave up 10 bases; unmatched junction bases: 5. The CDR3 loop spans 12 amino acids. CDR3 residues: CAWGTGQGKLFF. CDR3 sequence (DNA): TGTGCCTGGGGGACAGGGCAGGGAAAACTGTTTTTT.

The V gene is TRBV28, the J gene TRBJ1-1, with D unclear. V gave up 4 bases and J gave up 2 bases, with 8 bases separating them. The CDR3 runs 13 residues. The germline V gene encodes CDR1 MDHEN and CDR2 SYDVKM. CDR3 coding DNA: TGTGCCAGCAGTTGGAGTATCAACACTGAAGCTTTCTTT. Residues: CASSWSINTEAFF. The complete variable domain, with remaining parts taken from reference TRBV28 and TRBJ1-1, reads DVKVTQSSRYLVKRTGEKVFLECVQDMDHENMFWYRQDPGLGLRLIYFSYDVKMKEKGDIPEGYSVSREKKERFSLILESASTNQTSMYLCASSWSINTEAFFGQGTRLTVV.

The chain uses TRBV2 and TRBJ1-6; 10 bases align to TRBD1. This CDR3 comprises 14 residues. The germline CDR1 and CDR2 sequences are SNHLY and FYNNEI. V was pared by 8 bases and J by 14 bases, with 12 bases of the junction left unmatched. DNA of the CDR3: TGTGCCAGCCACCCCGGGACAGGGGTCCGAACCCTCCACTTT. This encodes CASHPGTGVRTLHF.

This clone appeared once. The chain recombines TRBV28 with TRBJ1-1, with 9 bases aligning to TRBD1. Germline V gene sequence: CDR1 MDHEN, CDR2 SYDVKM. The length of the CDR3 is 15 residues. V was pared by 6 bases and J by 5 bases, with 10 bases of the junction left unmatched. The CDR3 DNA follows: TGTGCCAGCAGCCAACCCGGGACAGGGAAAACTGAAGCTTTCTTT. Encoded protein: CASSQPGTGKTEAFF.

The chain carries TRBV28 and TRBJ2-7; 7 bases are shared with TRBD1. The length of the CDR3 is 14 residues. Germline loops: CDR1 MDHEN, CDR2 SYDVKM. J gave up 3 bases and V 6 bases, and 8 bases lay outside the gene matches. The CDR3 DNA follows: TGTGCCAGCAGGTCCGGGACAGACGACTACGAGCAGTACTTC. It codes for CASRSGTDDYEQYF.

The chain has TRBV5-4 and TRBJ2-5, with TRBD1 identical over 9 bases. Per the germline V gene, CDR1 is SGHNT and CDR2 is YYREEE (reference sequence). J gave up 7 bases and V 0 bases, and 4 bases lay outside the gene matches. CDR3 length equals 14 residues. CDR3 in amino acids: CASSLEEQGATQYF. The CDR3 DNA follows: TGTGCCAGCAGCTTGGAAGAACAGGGGGCGACCCAGTACTTC.